What follows are 11 T cell receptor beta chains derived from one specimen sequenced in a study of blood T cell repertoires in COVID-19. TCRdb keeps only in-frame clones here, not all; method: immunoSEQ multiplex PCR. The table has some 200,000 clones, 80% to 90% seen once. The sequenced material came from PBMCs or T cells enriched from blood (not recorded which). These receptor sequences come from a man between 40 and 49 years old who had recovered from COVID-19.

This chain uses TRBV7-3 with TRBJ2-2; 12 bases align to TRBD1. Trimming removed 5 bases from V and 6 bases from J; junction bases left unmatched: 13. This CDR3 is built from 18 residues. CDR1 is SGHTA, CDR2 FQGTGA, per germline. CDR3: CASSLLGTGGARAGELFF. CDR3 DNA sequence: TGTGCCAGCAGCCTCTTAGGGACAGGGGGCGCGAGGGCCGGGGAGCTGTTTTTT.

This clone was detected once. The chain links TRBV6-5 to TRBJ1-5; 8 bases fit TRBD1. Unmatched junction bases numbered 11, after V lost 6 bases and J lost 7 bases. Germline CDR1 is MNHEY and CDR2 is SVGAGI. The CDR3 has 15 residues. CDR3 in DNA: TGTGCCAGCAGCCCGACAGGGGAAGGGTACCAGCCCCAGCATTTT. Protein product: CASSPTGEGYQPQHF.

J is TRBJ2-7 and V is TRBV12-5; 10 bases are a match to TRBD2. J was trimmed by 5 bases and V by 5 bases; bases with no gene match: 6. The CDR3 consists of 14 residues. Germline CDR1 LGHNT, CDR2 FRNRAP. The CDR3 is CASGPTGTSDEQYF. As DNA, the CDR3 is TGTGCTAGTGGTCCCACCGGGACTAGCGACGAGCAGTACTTC.

CDR3 sequence reads: CASSNRNTGELFF. The DNA for the CDR3 is TGTGCCAGCAGTAACAGGAACACCGGGGAGCTGTTTTTT. This sequence joins TRBV27 and TRBJ2-2; D ambiguous. Trimming pared 5 bases from V and 1 base from J, leaving 5 bases between. The CDR3 is 13 amino acids. CDR1 MNHEY and CDR2 SMNVEV come from the germline V gene (reference sequence).

The chain uses TRBV7-8 and TRBJ1-2, with D perhaps matching TRBD1 (5 bases). Germline values: CDR1 SGHVS, CDR2 FQNEAQ. The CDR3 totals 14 residues. V shed 1 base and J shed 3 bases, with 9 bases lying between them. The CDR3 DNA sequence: TGTGCCAGCAGCTTAGGCACAGGAGACTATGGCTACACCTTC. Protein product: CASSLGTGDYGYTF.

The chain has TRBV6-5 and TRBJ1-6; a possible D gene is TRBD1 (6 bases). V lost 6 bases and J 7 bases, leaving 16 bases between the germline ends. Germline assignment: CDR1 MNHEY and CDR2 SVGAGI. The CDR3 length is 15 residues. CDR3 coding DNA: TGTGCCAGCAGGGTACCGGGGGGCACAAATTCACCCCTCCACTTT. Translating gives CASRVPGGTNSPLHF.

The chain employs TRBV7-9 and TRBJ2-7; D is undetermined. Germline V CDR1 and CDR2: SEHNR, FQNEAQ (reference sequence). Trimming took 3 bases from V and 5 from J, leaving 14 bases between them. This CDR3 has 14 residues. CDR3 residues: CASSFSLTPHEQYV. The CDR3 DNA sequence: TGTGCCAGCAGCTTTAGTCTAACCCCTCACGAGCAGTACGTC.

This clone was picked up a small number of times. This rearrangement joins TRBV19 to TRBJ2-2; the match to TRBD2 covers 15 bases. This CDR3 comprises 18 residues. From germline, CDR1 is LNHDA and CDR2 SQIVND (reference sequence). V lost 6 bases to trimming and J lost 0 bases; unmatched junction nucleotides: 5. The CDR3 loop reads CASRRGLAGGANTGELFF. In nucleotides, the CDR3 is TGTGCCAGTAGGAGGGGACTAGCGGGAGGAGCGAACACCGGGGAGCTGTTTTTT.

Here the CDR3 reads CAWEATGVQETQYF. The DNA for the CDR3 is TGTGCCTGGGAGGCGACAGGAGTCCAAGAGACCCAGTACTTC. The rearrangement links TRBV30 to TRBJ2-5; weak D call: TRBD1 (6 bases). This CDR3 has 14 amino acids. Trimming cost V 5 bases and J 1 base, with 14 bases left between them. Germline values: CDR1 GTSNPN, CDR2 SVGIG (reference sequence).

This chain uses TRBV9 with TRBJ2-1; TRBD2 aligns across 8 bases. The germline gives CDR1 SGDLS, CDR2 YYNGEE. V lost 2 bases and J lost 7; bases outside the gene matches: 8. This CDR3 spans 15 amino acids. CDR3 sequence reads: CASSVGPTSENEQFF. The CDR3 DNA follows: TGTGCCAGCAGCGTGGGCCCGACTAGCGAGAATGAGCAGTTCTTC.

The gene calls are TRBV12-3 or TRBV12-4 and TRBJ2-7; D is unresolved. V was cut by 3 bases and J by 2 bases, with 8 bases left in between. This CDR3 comprises 13 residues. CDR3 residues: CASSLSTPYEQYV. The CDR3 DNA reads TGTGCCAGCAGTTTGTCCACTCCCTACGAGCAGTACGTC.